This TCR beta chain was captured by sequencing in a study of patients and donors after allogeneic stem cell transplantation. V shed 0 bases and J shed 2 bases, with 12 bases lying between them. CDR3 length: 16 amino acids. Germline CDR1 and CDR2: SGHRS and YFSETQ. TCRdb re-analysed the RT-PCR reads in MiXCR, keeping a single row per CDR3 protein. Of under 200,000 distinct CDR3 sequences in the sample, 24% are singletons; the top ten hold about 25%. This clonotype was seen ten or more times. V is TRBV5-1 and J is TRBJ1-5; D ambiguous. What was sequenced was blood, either unsorted or a sorted T cell fraction (not recorded which). The source of this sequence is a human donor who was either an allogeneic HSCT recipient or a stem cell or donor lymphocyte infusion donor (not recorded which). It is not recorded whose cells these are; they may come from a transplant donor. The CDR3 nucleotides read TGCGCCAGCAGCTTGGCCCCAGGATCTGGCAATCAGCCCCAGCATTTT. This gives the protein CASSLAPGSGNQPQHF.